The clone carrying this T cell receptor (beta chain) was seen at least ten times. The antigen is undetermined. Germline V gene lookup returns CDR1 DFQATT and CDR2 SNEGSKA (reference sequence). The CDR3 extends over 15 amino acids. The ends lost 6 bases at V and 0 bases at J; junction bases unmatched: 7. The record originates from a study of early T cells in non-severe SARS-CoV-2 infection. Study in general: RNA in bulk from unsorted whole blood was sequenced, and chains were unpaired. The study's findings and limits: Anti-spike CD8 specificities were favored by VDJdb matching, whose results missed private and CD4 specificities.

TCRdb called the 5' RACE reads again in MiXCR, with one record for every CDR3 protein. Of about 30,000 distinct CDR3 sequences in the sample, approximately 5.2% were seen once. Sequenced: whole blood. The chain carries TRBV20-1 and TRBJ1-4; 7 bases agree with TRBD1. The TCR originated in an adult who was a healthcare worker with PCR-confirmed SARS-CoV-2 infection or an uninfected control (not recorded which). In DNA form, the CDR3 reads TGCAGTGCGGAGAGGGGGCTCGCAACTAATGAAAAACTGTTTTTT. It yields the protein CSAERGLATNEKLFF.